The clone carrying this TCR beta chain was seen just once. The junction and the germline gene differ at one end; a read error may be behind it. The data stem from a study of T cells after somatic rescue of genetic block. The repertoire was sequenced with immunoSEQ multiplex PCR; TCRdb's copy has only in-frame clones and lacks some. This table holds approximately 78,000 clones, approximately 90% found once. This sequence originates from a man aged 30 to 45. Sequencing was carried out using peripheral blood mononuclear cells (PBMCs).

The DNA for the CDR3 is TGTGCCAGCAGCTTGTTGGGGAATAGCAGTCAGCCCCAGCATTTT. Translating gives CASSLLGNSSQPQHF. J is TRBJ1-5 and V is TRBV5-6; D not certain. Germline CDR1 SGHDT, CDR2 YYEEEE. This CDR3 is 15 amino acids long.